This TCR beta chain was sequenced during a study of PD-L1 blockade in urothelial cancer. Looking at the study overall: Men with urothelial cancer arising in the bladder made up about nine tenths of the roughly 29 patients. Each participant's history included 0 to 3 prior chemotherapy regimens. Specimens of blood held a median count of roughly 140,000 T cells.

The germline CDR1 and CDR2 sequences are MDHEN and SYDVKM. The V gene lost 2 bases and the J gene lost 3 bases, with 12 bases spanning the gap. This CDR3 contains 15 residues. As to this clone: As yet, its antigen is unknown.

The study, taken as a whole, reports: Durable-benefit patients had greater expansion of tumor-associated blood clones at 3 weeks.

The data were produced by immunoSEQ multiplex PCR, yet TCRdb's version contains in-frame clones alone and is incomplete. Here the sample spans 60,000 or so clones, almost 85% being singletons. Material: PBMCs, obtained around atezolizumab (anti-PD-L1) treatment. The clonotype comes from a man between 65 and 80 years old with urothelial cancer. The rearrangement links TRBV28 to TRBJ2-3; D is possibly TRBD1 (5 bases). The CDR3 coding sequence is TGTGCCAGCAGTTTAGTTGGGCAGGGAACAGATACGCAGTATTTT. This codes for CASSLVGQGTDTQYF.